Only a few counts were recorded for the clone carrying this TCR beta chain. This specimen comes from a study of response to subunit inactivated influenza vaccine. V was trimmed by 5 bases and J by 6 bases, leaving 15 bases between them. This CDR3 is built from 14 residues. CDR1 SGHTA and CDR2 FQGNSA come from the germline V gene. TCRdb used MiXCR to reprocess the RT-PCR reads, holding one entry per CDR3 protein. The repertoire consists of hundreds of thousands of distinct CDR3 sequences, with approximately 11% occurring once and the leading ten covering approximately 11%. The same data also went into a second study, on T cells expressing NK-cell markers. As reported in that work: UMIs were included in TCR beta cDNA generated by 5'RACE template switching. Several of the donors also had these clonotypes leading their CD3+CD56-NKG2C+ fraction.

Specimen: PBMCs from blood, collected on the day of vaccination. The sequence came from a man between 45 and 60 years old who received an inactivated influenza vaccine. The gene calls are TRBV7-2 and TRBJ2-3, with D perhaps given as TRBD1 or TRBD2 (5 bases each). CDR3 region: CASSLGPNADTQYF. CDR3 nucleotide sequence: TGTGCCAGCAGCCTGGGACCCAACGCGGATACGCAGTATTTT. Full variable domain (outside the CDR3, taken from reference TRBV7-2 and TRBJ2-3): GAGVSQSPSNKVTEKGKDVELRCDPISGHTALYWYRQSLGQGLEFLIYFQGNSAPDKSGLPSDRFSAERTGGSVSTLTIQRTQQEDSAVYLCASSLGPNADTQYFGPGTRLTVL.